Listed below are T cell receptor beta chains from one sample, sequenced in a study of T cell changes during pregnancy in multiple sclerosis. Data came from immunoSEQ multiplex PCR; TCRdb stores just in-frame clones and leaves some out. The sample includes more than 60,000 clones, 80% to 95% of them seen just once. Material: peripheral blood, obtained in the second trimester of pregnancy. The source of these receptors is a female donor with multiple sclerosis, enrolled in a pregnancy study. Both conserved end residues are part of each CDR3. The order of the fields is V gene, clone size, D gene, J gene, CDR3 protein, CDR3 DNA. D genes are given only for firm matches. Rows give clone size only sometimes, using once, few, many, or a class for an expanded clone.

>TRBV4-3|NA|TRBD1|TRBJ2-4
CASSQGRQGANIQYF
TGCGCCAGCAGCCAAGGCCGACAGGGGGCAAACATTCAGTACTTC
>TRBV7-9|few|NA|TRBJ1-2
CAGLAGGVGYVYGYTF
TGTGCCGGACTCGCGGGGGGCGTTGGTTACGTCTATGGCTACACCTTC
>TRBV19|once|TRBD2|TRBJ2-2
CASSIDGFRLAGAGELFF
TGTGCCAGTAGTATAGATGGGTTTCGACTAGCGGGTGCCGGGGAGCTGTTTTTT
>TRBV6-1|NA|NA|TRBJ2-1
CASNALGALNEQFF
TGTGCCAGCAATGCGCTGGGGGCATTAAATGAGCAGTTCTTC
>TRBV7-2|NA|TRBD1|TRBJ2-5
CASSPETGSGETQYF
TGTGCCAGCAGCCCCGAGACAGGGTCAGGTGAGACCCAGTACTTC
>TRBV14|NA|TRBD2|TRBJ2-3
CASSQGRGITDTQYF
TGTGCCAGCAGCCAGGGGCGGGGGATCACAGATACGCAGTATTTT
>TRBV7-2|NA|NA|TRBJ1-2
CASRTGSGYGYTF
TGTGCCAGCCGCACAGGGTCTGGCTATGGCTACACCTTC
>TRBV6-4|NA|NA|TRBJ1-1
CASRDSRANTEAFF
TGTGCCAGCAGAGACAGCAGGGCGAACACTGAAGCTTTCTTT
>TRBV6-1|NA|TRBD1|TRBJ2-1
CASSGTGYNEQFF
TGTGCCAGCAGTGGGACAGGGTACAATGAGCAGTTCTTC
>TRBV7-8|NA|TRBD2|TRBJ2-2
CASSDRGGGTGELFF
TGTGCCAGCAGCGATCGGGGGGGCGGGACCGGGGAGCTGTTTTTT
>TRBV10-3|NA|TRBD2|TRBJ2-7
CAISAPSGGMSNEQYF
TGTGCCATCAGTGCGCCTAGCGGGGGTATGTCGAACGAGCAGTACTTC
>TRBV6-1|NA|TRBD2|TRBJ2-1
CAGRGGPYNEQFF
TGTGCCGGACGCGGGGGACCCTACAATGAGCAGTTCTTC
>TRBV6-6|NA|TRBD1|TRBJ1-2
CASRTGAGYGYTF
TGTGCCAGCAGAACAGGGGCAGGCTATGGCTACACCTTC
>TRBV7-2|NA|NA|TRBJ2-7
CASSSGNSYEQYF
TGTGCCAGCAGCTCGGGGAACTCCTACGAGCAGTACTTC
>TRBV29-1|NA|TRBD2|TRBJ2-3
CSVERAGGRTDTQYF
TGCAGCGTTGAAAGGGCGGGGGGTCGCACAGATACGCAGTATTTT
>TRBV9|NA|TRBD1|TRBJ1-5
CASSEGQGSNQPQHF
TGTGCCAGCAGCGAAGGACAGGGAAGCAATCAGCCCCAGCATTTT
>TRBV12-5|NA|NA|TRBJ1-1
CASGLVLSGGGEAFF
TGTGCTAGTGGTTTGGTACTATCGGGAGGGGGGGAGGCTTTCTTT
>TRBV19|NA|NA|TRBJ2-7
CASSITRGSYEQYF
TGTGCCAGTAGTATAACCCGGGGGTCCTACGAGCAGTACTTC
>TRBV18|NA|TRBD2|TRBJ2-7
CASSPGLAGGMEQYF
TGTGCCAGCTCTCCGGGACTAGCGGGGGGGATGGAGCAGTACTTC
>TRBV5-4|NA|TRBD2|TRBJ2-1
CASSLAGAGDNEQFF
TGTGCCAGCAGCTTGGCCGGAGCGGGGGACAATGAGCAGTTCTTC
>TRBV29-1|NA|TRBD2|TRBJ2-1
CSVEGQRGNNEQFF
TGCAGCGTTGAAGGCCAGCGGGGTAACAATGAGCAGTTCTTC
>TRBV11-3|NA|NA|TRBJ2-3
CASSLTVDHTQYF
TGTGCCAGCAGCTTAACGGTCGATCATACGCAGTATTTT